This TCR beta chain was sequenced in a study of blood T cell repertoires in COVID-19. Across the study: The origin of the acute and convalescent COVID-19 samples was the United States, Italy and Spain.

Original methodology: Researchers report that nucleated cell counts were estimated from reference gene primer amplification. The repertoire was sequenced with immunoSEQ multiplex PCR; TCRdb's copy has only in-frame clones and lacks some. V, J and clone size are those of that table, while D and trimming were read from the DNA. The table lists some 69,000 clones, 90% of them singletons. Germline loops: CDR1 GTSNPN, CDR2 SVGIG (reference sequence). The CDR3 contains 14 residues. Unmatched junction bases numbered 9, after V lost 4 bases and J lost 5 bases. The TCR originated in a man over 45 with COVID-19, enrolled during active disease. V is TRBV30 and J is TRBJ2-5; 8 nucleotides match TRBD2. The specimen was peripheral blood. This chain's CDR3 is CAWTRGGGGETQYF. The CDR3 DNA reads as TGTGCCTGGACACGCGGGGGCGGGGGGGAGACCCAGTACTTC.